A single sample is the source of the 7 T cell receptor beta chains below, sequenced in a study of blood T cell repertoires in COVID-19. Assay: immunoSEQ multiplex PCR; the TCRdb copy retains only in-frame clones and omits some. Counted here are about 140,000 clones, about 91% occurring once; the ten biggest clones make up 1.5%. Sequencing used peripheral blood. The receptors come from a woman aged 60-75 years with acute or convalescent COVID-19.

The CDR3 region has the DNA TGTGCCTGGGGCTCACCGGGCACAGATACGCAGTATTTT. It encodes CAWGSPGTDTQYF. This chain connects TRBV30 to TRBJ2-3; D uncertain. In germline, CDR1 is GTSNPN, CDR2 SVGIG (reference sequence). The CDR3 is made up of 13 amino acids. Trimming took off 5 bases at V and 1 base at J, with 10 bases between the two ends. Complete variable domain (other parts from reference TRBV30 and TRBJ2-3): SQTIHQWPATLVQPVGSPLSLECTVEGTSNPNLYWYRQAAGRGLQLLFYSVGIGQISSEVPQNLSASRPQDRQFILSSKKLLLSDSGFYLCAWGSPGTDTQYFGPGTRLTVL.

This clone was counted only a few times. The rearrangement links TRBV6-5 to TRBJ2-5; D may be TRBD1 (8 bases). Germline loops: CDR1 MNHEY, CDR2 SVGAGI. The CDR3 has 15 amino acids. The V and J ends lost 8 bases and 4 bases respectively, with 20 bases between them. As DNA, the CDR3 is TGTGCCAGCCACCCGGACAGGGCGGGGGCAGAGACCCAGTACTTC. It translates to CASHPDRAGAETQYF.

The chain has TRBV11-1 and TRBJ1-3, with D maybe TRBD1 (6 bases). Trimming took 6 bases from V and 4 from J, leaving 16 bases between them. The CDR3 sequence is 15 residues long. Germline V lookup: CDR1 SGHAT, CDR2 FQDESV (reference sequence). CDR3 loop: CASRSQGMSGNTIYF. Written as DNA, the CDR3 is TGTGCCAGCAGGTCACAGGGAATGTCCGGAAACACCATATATTTT.

This chain joins TRBV13 and TRBJ1-1, with 7 bases aligning to TRBD1. The CDR3 has 15 residues. V shed 5 bases and J 1 base; nucleotides not matched to a gene: 7. Per germline, CDR1 PRHDT and CDR2 FYEKMQ (reference sequence). CDR3 bases: TGTGCCAGCAGCATGACAGGGAGAGGGAACACTGAAGCTTTCTTT. It codes for CASSMTGRGNTEAFF.

DNA for the CDR3: TGTGCCTGGAGTGTGCGGACAGGAGACACTGAAGCTTTCTTT. Encoded protein: CAWSVRTGDTEAFF. The chain has TRBV30 and TRBJ1-1; TRBD1 agrees at 7 bases. The CDR3 loop spans 14 amino acids. The V and J ends lost 0 bases and 3 bases, in that order; junction bases with no gene match: 4. The germline V gene has CDR1 GTSNPN and CDR2 SVGIG (reference sequence).

The V call is TRBV24-1, the J call TRBJ1-5; the match to TRBD1 covers 9 bases. Germline assignment: CDR1 KGHDR and CDR2 SFDVKD. CDR3 length: 16 amino acids. V trimming: 5 bases; J trimming: 6 bases; junction bases outside the gene matches: 10. CDR3 DNA sequence: TGTGCCACCAGTGGGGGACAGGGCGGTTCGATTCAGCCCCAGCATTTT. Translating it yields CATSGGQGGSIQPQHF.

The rearrangement links TRBV9 to TRBJ2-3, with no clear D. CDR1 SGDLS and CDR2 YYNGEE come from the germline V gene. CDR3 size: 17 residues. V was cut by 3 bases and J by 1 base, with 18 bases left in between. Here the CDR3 reads CASSAKRSGGGTDTQYF. The CDR3 coding sequence is TGTGCCAGCAGCGCTAAACGTTCCGGTGGTGGCACAGATACGCAGTATTTT. Variable domain in full (rest from reference TRBV9 and TRBJ2-3): DSGVTQTPKHLITATGQRVTLRCSPRSGDLSVYWYQQSLDQGLQFLIQYYNGEERAKGNILERFSAQQFPDLHSELNLSSLELGDSALYFCASSAKRSGGGTDTQYFGPGTRLTVL.